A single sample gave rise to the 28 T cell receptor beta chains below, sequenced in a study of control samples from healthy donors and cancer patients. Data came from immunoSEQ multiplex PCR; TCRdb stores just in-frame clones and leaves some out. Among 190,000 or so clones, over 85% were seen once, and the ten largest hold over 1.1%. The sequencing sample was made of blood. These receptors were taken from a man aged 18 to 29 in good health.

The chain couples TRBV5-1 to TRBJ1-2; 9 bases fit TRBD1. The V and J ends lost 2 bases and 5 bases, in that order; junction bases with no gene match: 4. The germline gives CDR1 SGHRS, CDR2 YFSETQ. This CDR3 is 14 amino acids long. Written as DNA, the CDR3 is TGCGCCAGCAGCTTTACGGGACAGGGATATGGCTACACCTTC. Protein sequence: CASSFTGQGYGYTF.

The CDR3 DNA reads TGTGCCAGCAGCTCAACCGACAGGGTCAATGAGCAGTTCTTC. This encodes CASSSTDRVNEQFF. J is TRBJ2-1 and V is TRBV5-6; 7 bases match TRBD1. Germline V gene lookup returns CDR1 SGHDT and CDR2 YYEEEE. With V trimmed by 3 bases and J by 6 bases, 6 bases remained unmatched. The CDR3 has 14 amino acids.

The CDR3 loop reads CASSQDRSRGSGNTIYF. The CDR3 DNA is TGCGCCAGCAGCCAAGATCGTAGCAGGGGCTCTGGAAACACCATATATTTT. This chain joins TRBV4-1 and TRBJ1-3; maybe TRBD1 (6 bases). Trimming removed 0 bases at V and 0 bases at J, with 12 bases between. Germline V gene lookup returns CDR1 MGHRA and CDR2 YSYEKL. The CDR3 is 17 amino acids.

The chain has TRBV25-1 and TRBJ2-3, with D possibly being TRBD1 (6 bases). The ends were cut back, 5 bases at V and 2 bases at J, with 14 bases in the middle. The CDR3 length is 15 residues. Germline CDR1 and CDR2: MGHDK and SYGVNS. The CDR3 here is CASSNHRDLTDTQYF. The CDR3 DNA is TGTGCCAGCAGTAACCACAGGGATCTCACAGATACGCAGTATTTT. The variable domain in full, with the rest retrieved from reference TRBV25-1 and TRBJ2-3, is EADIYQTPRYLVIGTGKKITLECSQTMGHDKMYWYQQDPGMELHLIHYSYGVNSTEKGDLSSESTVSRIRTEHFPLTLESARPSHTSQYLCASSNHRDLTDTQYFGPGTRLTVL.

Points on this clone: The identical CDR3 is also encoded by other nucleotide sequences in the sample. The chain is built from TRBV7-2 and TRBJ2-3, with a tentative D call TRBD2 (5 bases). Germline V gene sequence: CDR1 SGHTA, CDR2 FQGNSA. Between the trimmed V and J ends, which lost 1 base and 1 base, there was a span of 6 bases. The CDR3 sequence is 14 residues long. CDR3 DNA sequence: TGTGCCAGCAGCTTAGGCGGGCGCACAGATACGCAGTATTTT. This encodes CASSLGGRTDTQYF.

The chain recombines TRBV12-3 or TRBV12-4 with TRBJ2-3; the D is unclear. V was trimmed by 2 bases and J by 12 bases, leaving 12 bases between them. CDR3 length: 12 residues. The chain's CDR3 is CASSLTPPSQYF. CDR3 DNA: TGTGCCAGCAGTTTAACGCCACCCTCCCAGTATTTT.

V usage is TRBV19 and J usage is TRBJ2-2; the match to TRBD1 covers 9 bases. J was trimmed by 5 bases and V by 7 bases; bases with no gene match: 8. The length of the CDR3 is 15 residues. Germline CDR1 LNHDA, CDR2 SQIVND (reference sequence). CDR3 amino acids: CASKPGQGGTGELFF. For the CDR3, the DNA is TGTGCCAGTAAACCGGGACAGGGAGGAACCGGGGAGCTGTTTTTT.

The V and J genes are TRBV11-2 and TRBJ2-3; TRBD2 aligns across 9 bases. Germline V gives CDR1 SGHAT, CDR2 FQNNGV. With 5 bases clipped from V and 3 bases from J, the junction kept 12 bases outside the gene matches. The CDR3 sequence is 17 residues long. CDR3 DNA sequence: TGTGCCAGCAGCCGCTCACTTAGCGGGGGTTTGACAGATACGCAGTATTTT. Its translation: CASSRSLSGGLTDTQYF.

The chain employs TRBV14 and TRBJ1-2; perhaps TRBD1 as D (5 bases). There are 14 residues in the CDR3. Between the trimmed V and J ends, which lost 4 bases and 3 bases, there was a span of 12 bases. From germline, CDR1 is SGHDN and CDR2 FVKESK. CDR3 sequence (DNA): TGTGCCAGCAGCCTAGATGACAGACACTATGGCTACACCTTC. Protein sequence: CASSLDDRHYGYTF.

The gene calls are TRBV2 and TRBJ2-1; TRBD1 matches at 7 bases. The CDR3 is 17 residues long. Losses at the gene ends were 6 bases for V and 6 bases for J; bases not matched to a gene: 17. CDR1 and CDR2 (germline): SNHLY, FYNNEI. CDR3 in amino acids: CASRSTRQGNFLNEQFF. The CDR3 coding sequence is TGTGCCAGCAGGTCAACCCGACAGGGCAACTTCCTCAATGAGCAGTTCTTC.

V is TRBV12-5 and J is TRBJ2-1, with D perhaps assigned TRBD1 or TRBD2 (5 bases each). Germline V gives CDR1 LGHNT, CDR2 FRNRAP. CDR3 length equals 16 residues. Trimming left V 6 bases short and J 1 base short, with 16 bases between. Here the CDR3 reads CASGGVSSTSYNEQFF. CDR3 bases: TGTGCTAGTGGGGGGGTCAGTTCGACATCCTACAATGAGCAGTTCTTC. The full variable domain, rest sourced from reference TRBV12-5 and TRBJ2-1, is DARVTQTPRHKVTEMGQEVTMRCQPILGHNTVFWYRQTMMQGLELLAYFRNRAPLDDSGMPKDRFSAEMPDATLATLKIQPSEPRDSAVYFCASGGVSSTSYNEQFFGPGTRLTVL.

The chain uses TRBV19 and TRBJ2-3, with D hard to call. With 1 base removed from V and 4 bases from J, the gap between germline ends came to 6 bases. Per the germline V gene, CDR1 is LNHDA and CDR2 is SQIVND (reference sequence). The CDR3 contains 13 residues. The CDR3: CASSIARADTQYF. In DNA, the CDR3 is TGTGCCAGTAGTATAGCTAGAGCAGATACGCAGTATTTT.

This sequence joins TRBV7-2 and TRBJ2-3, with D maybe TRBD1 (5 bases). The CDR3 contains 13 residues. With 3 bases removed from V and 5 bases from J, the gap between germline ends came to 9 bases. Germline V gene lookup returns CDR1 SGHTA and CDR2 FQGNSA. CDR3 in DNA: TGTGCCAGCAGCTTTCTTCAGGGAGATACGCAGTATTTT. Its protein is CASSFLQGDTQYF.

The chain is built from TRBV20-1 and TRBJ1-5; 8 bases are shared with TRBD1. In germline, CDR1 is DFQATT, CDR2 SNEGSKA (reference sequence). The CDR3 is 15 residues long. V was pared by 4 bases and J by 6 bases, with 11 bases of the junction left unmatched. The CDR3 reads CSAIETGVKRQPQHF. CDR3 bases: TGCAGTGCTATTGAGACAGGGGTAAAACGTCAGCCCCAGCATTTT.

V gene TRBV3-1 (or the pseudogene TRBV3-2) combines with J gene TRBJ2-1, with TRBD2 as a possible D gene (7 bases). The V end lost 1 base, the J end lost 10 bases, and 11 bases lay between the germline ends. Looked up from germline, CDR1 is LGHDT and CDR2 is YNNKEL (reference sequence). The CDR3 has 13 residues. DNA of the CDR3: TGTGCCAGCAGCCAAGCGAGGGGGGGGGAGCAGTTCTTC. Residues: CASSQARGGEQFF.

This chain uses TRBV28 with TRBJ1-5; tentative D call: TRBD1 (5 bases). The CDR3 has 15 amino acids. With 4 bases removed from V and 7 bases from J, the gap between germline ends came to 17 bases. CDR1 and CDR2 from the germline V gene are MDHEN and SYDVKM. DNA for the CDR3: TGTGCCAGCAGTTCGGACACTTCCCCTGGGCAGCCCCAGCATTTT. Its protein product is CASSSDTSPGQPQHF.

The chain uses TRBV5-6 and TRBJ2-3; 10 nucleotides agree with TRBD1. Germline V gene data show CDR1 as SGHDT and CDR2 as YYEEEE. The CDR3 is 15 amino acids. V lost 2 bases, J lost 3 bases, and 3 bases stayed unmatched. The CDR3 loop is CASSFPGQGTDTQYF. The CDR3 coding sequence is TGTGCCAGCAGCTTTCCGGGACAGGGGACAGATACGCAGTATTTT.

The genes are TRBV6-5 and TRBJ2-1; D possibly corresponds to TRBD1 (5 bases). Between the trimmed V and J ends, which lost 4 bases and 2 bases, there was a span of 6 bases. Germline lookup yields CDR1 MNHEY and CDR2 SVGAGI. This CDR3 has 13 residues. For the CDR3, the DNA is TGTGCCAGCAGTTTGACAGCCTACAATGAGCAGTTCTTC. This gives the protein CASSLTAYNEQFF.

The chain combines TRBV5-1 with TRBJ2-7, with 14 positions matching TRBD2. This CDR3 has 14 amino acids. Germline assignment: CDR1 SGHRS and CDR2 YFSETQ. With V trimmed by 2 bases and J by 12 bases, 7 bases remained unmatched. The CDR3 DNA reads TGCGCCAGCAGCTTCTGGACTAGCGGGGGGCATACGTACTTC. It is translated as CASSFWTSGGHTYF. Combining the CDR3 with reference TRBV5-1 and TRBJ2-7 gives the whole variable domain KAGVTQTPRYLIKTRGQQVTLSCSPISGHRSVSWYQQTPGQGLQFLFEYFSETQRNKGNFPGRFSGRQFSNSRSEMNVSTLELGDSALYLCASSFWTSGGHTYFGPGTRLTVT.

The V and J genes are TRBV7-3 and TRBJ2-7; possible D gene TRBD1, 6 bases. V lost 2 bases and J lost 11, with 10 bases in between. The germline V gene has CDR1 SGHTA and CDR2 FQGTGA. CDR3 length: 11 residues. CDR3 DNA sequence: TGTGCCAGCAGCTTAGGGACATTTAAGTACTTC. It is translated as CASSLGTFKYF.

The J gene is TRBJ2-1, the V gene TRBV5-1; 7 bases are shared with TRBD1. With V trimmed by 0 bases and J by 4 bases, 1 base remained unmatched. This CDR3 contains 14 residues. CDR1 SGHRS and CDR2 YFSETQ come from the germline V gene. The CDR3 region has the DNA TGCGCCAGCAGCTTGGACAGGGGATACAATGAGCAGTTCTTC. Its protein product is CASSLDRGYNEQFF.

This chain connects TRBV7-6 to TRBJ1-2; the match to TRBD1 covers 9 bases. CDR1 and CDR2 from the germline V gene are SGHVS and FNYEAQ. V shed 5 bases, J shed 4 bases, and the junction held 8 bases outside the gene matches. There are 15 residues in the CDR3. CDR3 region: CASSPFPGQGYGYTF. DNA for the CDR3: TGTGCCAGCAGCCCCTTTCCGGGACAGGGCTATGGCTACACCTTC. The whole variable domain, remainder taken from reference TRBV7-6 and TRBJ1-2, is GAGVSQSPRYKVTKRGQDVALRCDPISGHVSLYWYRQALGQGPEFLTYFNYEAQQDKSGLPNDRFSAERPEGSISTLTIQRTEQRDSAMYRCASSPFPGQGYGYTFGSGTRLTVV.

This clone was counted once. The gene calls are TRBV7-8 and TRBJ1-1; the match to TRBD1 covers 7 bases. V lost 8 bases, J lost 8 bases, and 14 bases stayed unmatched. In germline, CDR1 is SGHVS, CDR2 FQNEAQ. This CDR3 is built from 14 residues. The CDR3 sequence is CASGEPSGGAEAFF. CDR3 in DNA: TGTGCCAGCGGAGAGCCTTCAGGGGGGGCAGAAGCTTTCTTT.

The CDR3 reads CASSSRGGGTDTQYF. CDR3 DNA: TGTGCCAGCTCTTCAAGGGGCGGGGGCACAGATACGCAGTATTTT. The rearrangement joins TRBV6-5 to TRBJ2-3; D is perhaps TRBD2 (6 bases). The CDR3 has 15 amino acids. Looked up from germline, CDR1 is MNHEY and CDR2 is SVGAGI. With 8 bases removed from V and 1 base from J, the gap between germline ends came to 16 bases.

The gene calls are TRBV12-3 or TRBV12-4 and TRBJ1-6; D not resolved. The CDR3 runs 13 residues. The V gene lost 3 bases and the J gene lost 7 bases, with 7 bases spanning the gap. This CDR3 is CASSLMLNSPLHF. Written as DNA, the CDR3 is TGTGCCAGCAGTTTGATGCTGAATTCACCCCTCCACTTT.

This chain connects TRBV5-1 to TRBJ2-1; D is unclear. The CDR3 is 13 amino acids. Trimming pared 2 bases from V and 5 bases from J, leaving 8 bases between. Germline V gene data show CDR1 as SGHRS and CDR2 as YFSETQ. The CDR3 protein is CASSFTVNNEQFF. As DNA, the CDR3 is TGCGCCAGCAGCTTTACAGTGAACAATGAGCAGTTCTTC. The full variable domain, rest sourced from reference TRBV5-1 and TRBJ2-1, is KAGVTQTPRYLIKTRGQQVTLSCSPISGHRSVSWYQQTPGQGLQFLFEYFSETQRNKGNFPGRFSGRQFSNSRSEMNVSTLELGDSALYLCASSFTVNNEQFFGPGTRLTVL.

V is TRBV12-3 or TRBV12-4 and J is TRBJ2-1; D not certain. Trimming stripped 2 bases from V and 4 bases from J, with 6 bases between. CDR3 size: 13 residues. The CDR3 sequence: CASSLNQYNEQFF. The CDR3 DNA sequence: TGTGCCAGCAGTTTAAATCAGTACAATGAGCAGTTCTTC.

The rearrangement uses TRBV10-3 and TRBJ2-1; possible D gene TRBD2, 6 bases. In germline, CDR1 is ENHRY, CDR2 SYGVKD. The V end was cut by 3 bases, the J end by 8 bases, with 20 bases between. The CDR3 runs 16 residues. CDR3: CAISERLTGVGDEQFF. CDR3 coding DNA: TGTGCCATCAGTGAAAGGTTGACGGGGGTAGGGGATGAGCAGTTCTTC.